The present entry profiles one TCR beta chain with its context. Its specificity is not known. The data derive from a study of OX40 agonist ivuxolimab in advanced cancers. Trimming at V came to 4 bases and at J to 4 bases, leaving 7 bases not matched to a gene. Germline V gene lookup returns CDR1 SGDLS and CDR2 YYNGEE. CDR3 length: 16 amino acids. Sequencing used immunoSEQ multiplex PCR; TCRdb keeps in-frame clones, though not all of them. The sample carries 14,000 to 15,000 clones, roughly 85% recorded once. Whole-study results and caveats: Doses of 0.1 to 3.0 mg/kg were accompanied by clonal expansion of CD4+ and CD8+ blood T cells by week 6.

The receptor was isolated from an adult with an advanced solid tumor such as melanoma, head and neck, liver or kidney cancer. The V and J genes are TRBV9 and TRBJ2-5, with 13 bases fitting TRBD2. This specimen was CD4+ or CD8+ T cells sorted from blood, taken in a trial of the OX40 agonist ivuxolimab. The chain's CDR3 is CASSSGLAGERETQYF. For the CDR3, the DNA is TGTGCCAGCAGCTCTGGACTAGCGGGAGAACGAGAGACCCAGTACTTC.